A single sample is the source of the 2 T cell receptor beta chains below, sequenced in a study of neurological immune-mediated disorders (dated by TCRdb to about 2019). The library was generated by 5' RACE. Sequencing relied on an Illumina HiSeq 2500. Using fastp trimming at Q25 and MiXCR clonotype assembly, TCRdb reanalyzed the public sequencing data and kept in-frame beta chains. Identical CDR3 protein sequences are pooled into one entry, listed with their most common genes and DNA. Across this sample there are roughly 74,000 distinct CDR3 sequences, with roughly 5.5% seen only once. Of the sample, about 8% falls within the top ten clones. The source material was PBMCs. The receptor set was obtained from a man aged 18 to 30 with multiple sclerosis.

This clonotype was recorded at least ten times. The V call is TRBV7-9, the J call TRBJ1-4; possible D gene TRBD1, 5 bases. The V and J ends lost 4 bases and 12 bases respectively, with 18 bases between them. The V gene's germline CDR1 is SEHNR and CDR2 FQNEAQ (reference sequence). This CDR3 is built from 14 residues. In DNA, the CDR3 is TGTGCCAGCAGCTCTGTGGGGGACTTGGCGGAACTGTTTTTT. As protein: CASSSVGDLAELFF.

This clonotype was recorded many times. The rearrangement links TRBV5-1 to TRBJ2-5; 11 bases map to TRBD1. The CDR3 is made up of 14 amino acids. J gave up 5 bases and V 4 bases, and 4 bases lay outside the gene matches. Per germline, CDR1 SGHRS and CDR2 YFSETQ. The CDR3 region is CASSPRTGGETQYF. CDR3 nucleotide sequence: TGCGCCAGCAGCCCAAGGACAGGGGGCGAGACCCAGTACTTC.